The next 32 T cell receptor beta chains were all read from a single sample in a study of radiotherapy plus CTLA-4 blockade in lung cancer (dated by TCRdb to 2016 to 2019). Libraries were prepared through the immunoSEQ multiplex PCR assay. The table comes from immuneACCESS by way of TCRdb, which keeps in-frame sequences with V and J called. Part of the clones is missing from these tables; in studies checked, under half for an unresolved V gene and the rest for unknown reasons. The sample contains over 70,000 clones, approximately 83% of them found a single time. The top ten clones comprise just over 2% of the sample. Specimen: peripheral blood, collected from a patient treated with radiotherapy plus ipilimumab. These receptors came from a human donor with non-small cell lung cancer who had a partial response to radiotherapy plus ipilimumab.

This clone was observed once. The CDR3: CASRLTRDSFYEQYF. The CDR3 DNA is TGTGCCAGCAGACTTACCCGGGACAGCTTCTACGAGCAGTACTTC. The chain is built from TRBV6-5 and TRBJ2-7, with 7 bases fitting TRBD1. The germline gives CDR1 MNHEY, CDR2 SVGAGI. The trim removed 6 bases at V and 3 bases at J, leaving 11 bases unmatched. The CDR3 contains 15 residues.

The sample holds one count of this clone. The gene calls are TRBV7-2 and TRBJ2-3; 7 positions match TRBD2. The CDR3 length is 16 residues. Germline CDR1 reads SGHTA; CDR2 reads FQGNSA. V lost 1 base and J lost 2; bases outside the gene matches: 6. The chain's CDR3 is CASSLVGGGNTDTQYF. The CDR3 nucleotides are TGTGCCAGCAGCTTAGTTGGGGGAGGGAACACAGATACGCAGTATTTT.

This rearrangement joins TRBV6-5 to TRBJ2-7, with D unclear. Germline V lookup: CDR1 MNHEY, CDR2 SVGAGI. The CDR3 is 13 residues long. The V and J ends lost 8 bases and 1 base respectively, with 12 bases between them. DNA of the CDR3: TGTGCCAGCGCTAAAACTAATTCCTACGAGCAGTACGTC. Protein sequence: CASAKTNSYEQYV.

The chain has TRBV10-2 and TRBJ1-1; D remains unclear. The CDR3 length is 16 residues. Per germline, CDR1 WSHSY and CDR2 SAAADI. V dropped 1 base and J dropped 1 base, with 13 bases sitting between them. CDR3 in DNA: TGCGCCAGCAGTGAGTTCGTTAGTACGGGGAACACTGAAGCTTTCTTT. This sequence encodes CASSEFVSTGNTEAFF.

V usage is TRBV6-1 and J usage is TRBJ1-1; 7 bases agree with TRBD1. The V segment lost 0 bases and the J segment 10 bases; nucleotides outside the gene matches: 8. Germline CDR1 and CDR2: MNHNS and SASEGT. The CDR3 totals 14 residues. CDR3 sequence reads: CASSEAGRPGGAFF. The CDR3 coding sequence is TGTGCCAGCAGTGAAGCGGGCCGCCCAGGGGGAGCTTTCTTT.

CDR3 residues: CASNRGLGLAGVGAGELFF. The CDR3 region has the DNA TGTGCCAGTAATAGGGGACTGGGACTAGCGGGAGTTGGTGCCGGGGAGCTGTTTTTT. The chain uses TRBV19 and TRBJ2-2, with 14 bases aligning to TRBD2. With 7 bases clipped from V and 6 bases from J, the junction kept 16 bases outside the gene matches. Germline V gene data show CDR1 as LNHDA and CDR2 as SQIVND (reference sequence). The CDR3 runs to 19 residues.

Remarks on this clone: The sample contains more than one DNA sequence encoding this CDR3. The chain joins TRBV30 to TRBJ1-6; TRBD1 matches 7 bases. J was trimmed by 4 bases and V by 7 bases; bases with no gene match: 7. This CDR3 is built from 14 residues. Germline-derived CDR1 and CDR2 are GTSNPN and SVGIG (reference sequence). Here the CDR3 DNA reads TGTGCCTCTTGGGACAGCCAGTATAATTCACCCCTCCACTTT. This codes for CASWDSQYNSPLHF.

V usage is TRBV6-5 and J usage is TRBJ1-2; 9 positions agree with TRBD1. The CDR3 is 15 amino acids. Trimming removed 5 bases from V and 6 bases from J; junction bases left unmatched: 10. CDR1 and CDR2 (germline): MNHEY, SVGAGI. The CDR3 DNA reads TGTGCCAGCAGTCCACGCACGGACAGGGGCCATGGCTACACCTTC. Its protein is CASSPRTDRGHGYTF.

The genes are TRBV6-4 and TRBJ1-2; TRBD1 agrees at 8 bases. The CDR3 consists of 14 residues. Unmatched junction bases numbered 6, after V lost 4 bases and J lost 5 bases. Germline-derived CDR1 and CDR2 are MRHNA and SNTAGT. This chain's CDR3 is CASSVGQGAYGYTF. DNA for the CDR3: TGTGCCAGCAGTGTCGGACAGGGAGCATATGGCTACACCTTC.

The CDR3 DNA sequence: TGTGCCAGCAGCAGGGACAGCGTACCAACAAAAACTAGCACAGATACGCAGTATTTT. It codes for CASSRDSVPTKTSTDTQYF. The chain carries TRBV21-1 and TRBJ2-3; TRBD1 reflects the table's D call only, with no check against the DNA. TRBV21-1 is labeled a pseudogene. This CDR3 has 19 residues.

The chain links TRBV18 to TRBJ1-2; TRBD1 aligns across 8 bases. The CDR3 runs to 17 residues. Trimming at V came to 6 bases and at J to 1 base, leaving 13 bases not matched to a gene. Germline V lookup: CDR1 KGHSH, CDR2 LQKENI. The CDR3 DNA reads TGTGCCAGCTCTTACGGACAGGGCGAGACGCTTAACTATGGCTACACCTTC. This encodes CASSYGQGETLNYGYTF. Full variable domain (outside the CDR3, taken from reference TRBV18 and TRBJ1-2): NAGVMQNPRHLVRRRGQEARLRCSPMKGHSHVYWYRQLPEEGLKFMVYLQKENIIDESGMPKERFSAEFPKEGPSILRIQQVVRGDSAAYFCASSYGQGETLNYGYTFGSGTRLTVV.

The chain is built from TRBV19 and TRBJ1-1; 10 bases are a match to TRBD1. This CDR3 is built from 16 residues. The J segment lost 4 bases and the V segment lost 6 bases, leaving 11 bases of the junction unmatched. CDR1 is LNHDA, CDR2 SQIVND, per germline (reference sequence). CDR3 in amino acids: CASRNRDRGRSTEAFF. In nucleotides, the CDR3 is TGTGCCAGTAGGAACCGGGACAGGGGAAGATCCACTGAAGCTTTCTTT. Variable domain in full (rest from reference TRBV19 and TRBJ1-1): DGGITQSPKYLFRKEGQNVTLSCEQNLNHDAMYWYRQDPGQGLRLIYYSQIVNDFQKGDIAEGYSVSREKKESFPLTVTSAQKNPTAFYLCASRNRDRGRSTEAFFGQGTRLTVV.

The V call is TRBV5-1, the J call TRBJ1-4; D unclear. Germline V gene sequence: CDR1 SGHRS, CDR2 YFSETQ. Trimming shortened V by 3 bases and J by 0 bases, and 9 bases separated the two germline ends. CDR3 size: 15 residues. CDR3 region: CASSSHTATNEKLFF. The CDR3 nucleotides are TGCGCCAGCAGCTCACACACAGCAACTAATGAAAAACTGTTTTTT.

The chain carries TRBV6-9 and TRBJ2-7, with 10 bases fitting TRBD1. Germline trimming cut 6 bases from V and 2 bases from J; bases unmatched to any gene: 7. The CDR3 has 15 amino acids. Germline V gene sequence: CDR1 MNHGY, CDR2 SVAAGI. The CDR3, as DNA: TGTGCCAGCAGCAAAGCAGGGACAGGGGCCTACGAGCAGTACGTC. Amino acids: CASSKAGTGAYEQYV.

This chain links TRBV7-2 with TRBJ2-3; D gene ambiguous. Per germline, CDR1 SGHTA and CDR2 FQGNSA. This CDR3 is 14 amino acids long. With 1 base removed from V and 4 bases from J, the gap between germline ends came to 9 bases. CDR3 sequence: CASSLGVSSDTQYF. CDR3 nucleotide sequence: TGTGCCAGCAGCTTAGGTGTTAGCTCAGATACGCAGTATTTT.

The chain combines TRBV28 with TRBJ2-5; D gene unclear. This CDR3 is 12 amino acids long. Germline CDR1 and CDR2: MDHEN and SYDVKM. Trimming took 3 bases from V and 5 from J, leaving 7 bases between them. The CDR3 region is CASSFSRETQYF. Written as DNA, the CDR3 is TGTGCCAGCAGTTTTAGTCGGGAGACCCAGTACTTC.

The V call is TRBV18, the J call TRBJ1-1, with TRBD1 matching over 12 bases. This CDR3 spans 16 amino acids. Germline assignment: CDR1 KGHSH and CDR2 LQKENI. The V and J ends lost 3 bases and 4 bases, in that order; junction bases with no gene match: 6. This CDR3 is CASSPSGQGAGTEAFF. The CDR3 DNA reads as TGTGCCAGCTCACCGTCGGGACAGGGGGCGGGCACTGAAGCTTTCTTT. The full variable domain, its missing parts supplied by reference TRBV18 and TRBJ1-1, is NAGVMQNPRHLVRRRGQEARLRCSPMKGHSHVYWYRQLPEEGLKFMVYLQKENIIDESGMPKERFSAEFPKEGPSILRIQQVVRGDSAAYFCASSPSGQGAGTEAFFGQGTRLTVV.

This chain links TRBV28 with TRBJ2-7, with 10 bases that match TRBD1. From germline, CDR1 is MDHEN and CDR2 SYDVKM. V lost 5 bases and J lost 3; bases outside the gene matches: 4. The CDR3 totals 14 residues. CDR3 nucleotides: TGTGCCAGCAGTGACGGGACAGGGGTCTACGAGCAGTACTTC. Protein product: CASSDGTGVYEQYF.

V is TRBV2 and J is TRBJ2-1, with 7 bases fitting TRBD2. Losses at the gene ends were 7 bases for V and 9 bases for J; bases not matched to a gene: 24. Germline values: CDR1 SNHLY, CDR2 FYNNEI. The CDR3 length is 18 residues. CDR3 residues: CASTSGLVVPIDQGEQFF. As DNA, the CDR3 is TGTGCCAGCACTTCCGGACTAGTCGTTCCCATAGATCAGGGTGAGCAGTTCTTC.

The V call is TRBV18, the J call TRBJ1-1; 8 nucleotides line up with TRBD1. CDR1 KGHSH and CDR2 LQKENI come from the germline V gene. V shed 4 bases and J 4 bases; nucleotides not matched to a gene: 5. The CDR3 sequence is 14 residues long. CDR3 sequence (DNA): TGTGCCAGCTCACAGGGACAGGATGGCACTGAAGCTTTCTTT. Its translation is CASSQGQDGTEAFF.

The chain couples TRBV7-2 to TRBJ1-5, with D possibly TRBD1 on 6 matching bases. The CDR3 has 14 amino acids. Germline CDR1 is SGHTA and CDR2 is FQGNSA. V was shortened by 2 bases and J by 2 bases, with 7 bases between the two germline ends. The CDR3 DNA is TGTGCCAGCAGCTTAAAGGGGGGCAATCAGCCCCAGCATTTT. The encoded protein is CASSLKGGNQPQHF.

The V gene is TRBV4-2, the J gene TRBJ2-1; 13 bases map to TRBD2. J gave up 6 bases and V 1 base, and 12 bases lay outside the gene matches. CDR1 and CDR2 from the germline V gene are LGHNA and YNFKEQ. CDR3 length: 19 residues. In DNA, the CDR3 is TGTGCCAGCAGCCAAGGTCCCGGGACTAGCGGGGCGAGGGGCAATGAGCAGTTCTTC. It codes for CASSQGPGTSGARGNEQFF.

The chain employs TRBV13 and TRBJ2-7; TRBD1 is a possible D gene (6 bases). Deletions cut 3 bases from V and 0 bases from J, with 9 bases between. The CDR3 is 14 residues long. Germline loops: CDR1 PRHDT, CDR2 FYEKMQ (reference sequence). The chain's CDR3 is CASSFDRYSYEQYF. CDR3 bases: TGTGCCAGCAGCTTTGACAGGTACTCCTACGAGCAGTACTTC.

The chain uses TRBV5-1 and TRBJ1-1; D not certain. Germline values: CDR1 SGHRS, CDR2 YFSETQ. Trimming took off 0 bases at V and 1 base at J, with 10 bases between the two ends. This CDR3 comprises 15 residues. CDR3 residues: CASSLAGGQNTEAFF. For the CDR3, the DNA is TGCGCCAGCAGCTTGGCCGGAGGGCAGAACACTGAAGCTTTCTTT.

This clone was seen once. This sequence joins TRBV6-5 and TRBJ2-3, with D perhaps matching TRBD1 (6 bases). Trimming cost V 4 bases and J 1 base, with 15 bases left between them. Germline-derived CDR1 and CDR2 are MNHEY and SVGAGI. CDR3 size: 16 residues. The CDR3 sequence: CASSLVRGAGTDTQYF. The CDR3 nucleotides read TGTGCCAGCAGTTTAGTCAGGGGAGCGGGCACAGATACGCAGTATTTT.

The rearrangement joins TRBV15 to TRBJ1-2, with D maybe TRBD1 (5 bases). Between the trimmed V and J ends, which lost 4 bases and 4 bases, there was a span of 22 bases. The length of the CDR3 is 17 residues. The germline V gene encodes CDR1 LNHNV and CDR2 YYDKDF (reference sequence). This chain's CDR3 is CATSTRPLGDSSYGYTF. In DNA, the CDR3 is TGTGCCACCAGCACCAGACCTCTAGGGGATAGCAGCTATGGCTACACCTTC.

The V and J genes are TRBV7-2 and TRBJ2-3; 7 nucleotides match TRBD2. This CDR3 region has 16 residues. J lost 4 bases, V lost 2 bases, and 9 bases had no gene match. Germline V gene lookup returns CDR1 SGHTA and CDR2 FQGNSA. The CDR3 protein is CASSLYTSETSDTQYF. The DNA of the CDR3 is TGTGCCAGCAGCTTATATACTAGCGAGACTTCAGATACGCAGTATTTT.

The CDR3 nucleotides are TGTGCCAGCAGATACACTAGCGACAGCTCCTACGAGCAGTACTTC. Its translation: CASRYTSDSSYEQYF. V usage is TRBV4-2 and J usage is TRBJ2-7, with 7 bases lining up with TRBD2. Trimming cost V 6 bases and J 0 bases; bases outside gene matches: 8. CDR1 and CDR2 from the germline V gene are LGHNA and YNFKEQ. The CDR3 length is 15 residues.

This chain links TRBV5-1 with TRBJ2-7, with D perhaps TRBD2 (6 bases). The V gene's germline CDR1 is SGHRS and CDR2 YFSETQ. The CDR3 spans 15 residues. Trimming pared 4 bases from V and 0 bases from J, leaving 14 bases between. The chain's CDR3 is CASSAGTVPSYEQYF. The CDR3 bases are TGCGCCAGCAGCGCCGGGACTGTTCCCTCCTACGAGCAGTACTTC.

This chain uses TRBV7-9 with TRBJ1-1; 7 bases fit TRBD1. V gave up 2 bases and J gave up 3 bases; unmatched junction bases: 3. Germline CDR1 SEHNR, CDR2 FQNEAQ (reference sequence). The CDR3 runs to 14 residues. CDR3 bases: TGTGCCAGCAGCTTAAAGGGGGCCGACACTGAAGCTTTCTTT. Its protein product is CASSLKGADTEAFF.

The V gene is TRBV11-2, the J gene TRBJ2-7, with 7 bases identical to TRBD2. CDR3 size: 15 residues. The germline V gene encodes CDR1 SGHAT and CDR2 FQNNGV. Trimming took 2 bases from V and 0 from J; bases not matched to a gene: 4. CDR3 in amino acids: CASSLQRGSSYEQYV. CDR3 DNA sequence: TGTGCCAGCAGCTTACAGCGGGGTAGCTCCTACGAGCAGTACGTC.

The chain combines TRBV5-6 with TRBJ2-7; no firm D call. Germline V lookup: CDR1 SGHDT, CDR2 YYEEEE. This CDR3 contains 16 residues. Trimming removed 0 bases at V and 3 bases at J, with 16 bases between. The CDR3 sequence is CASSLAAAEWVYEQYV. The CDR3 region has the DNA TGTGCCAGCAGCTTGGCGGCGGCTGAGTGGGTCTACGAGCAGTACGTC.